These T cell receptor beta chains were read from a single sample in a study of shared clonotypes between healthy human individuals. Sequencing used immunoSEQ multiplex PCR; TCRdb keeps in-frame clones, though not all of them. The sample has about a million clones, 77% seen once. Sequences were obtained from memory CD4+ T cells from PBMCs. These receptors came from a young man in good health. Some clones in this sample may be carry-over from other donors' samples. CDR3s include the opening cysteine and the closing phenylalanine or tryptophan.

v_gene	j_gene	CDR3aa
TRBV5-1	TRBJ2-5	CASSLADFNPETQYF
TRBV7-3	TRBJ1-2	CASSLLSLIGYTF
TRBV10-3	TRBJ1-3	CAISESNRPDNTIYF
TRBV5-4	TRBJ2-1	CASTEDYLSSYNEQFF
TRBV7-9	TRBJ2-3	CASSIQGSTDTQYF
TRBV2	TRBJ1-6	CATISTPGSSPLHF
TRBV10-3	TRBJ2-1	CAISAGTSGNEQFF
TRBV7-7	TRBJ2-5	CASSLGPLAGQGKGETQYF
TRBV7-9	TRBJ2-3	CASSPLLRTFRRSTDTQYF
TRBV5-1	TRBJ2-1	CASSIPGLVSSYNEQFF
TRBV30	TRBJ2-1	CAWSVSYNEQFF
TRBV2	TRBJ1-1	CASSEGIGPRAFF
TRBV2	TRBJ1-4	CASSLHRDGEKLFF
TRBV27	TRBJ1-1	CASSSPGTGGRETEAFF
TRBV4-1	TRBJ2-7	CASSQTIGQGGGVPYEQYF
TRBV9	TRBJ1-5	CASSVVRRQRRGSNQPQHF
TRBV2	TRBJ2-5	CASCTTLQETQYF
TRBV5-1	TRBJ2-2	CASSPRGLAGNTGELFF
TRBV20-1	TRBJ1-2	CSAKGDGYTF
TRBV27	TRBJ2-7	CASSPLGYEQYF
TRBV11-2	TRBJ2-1	CASSLPQLSKQFF
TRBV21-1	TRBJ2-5	CASSPDNRETQYF
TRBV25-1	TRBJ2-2	CASSEPGQGAGELFF
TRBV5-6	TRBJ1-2	CASSLDQGTYGYTF